This TCR beta chain was identified in a study of cytomegalovirus exposure and HLA in healthy donors (TCRdb year 2017). Turning to the overall study: An earlier analysis of some 620 of the donors reported approximately 280 Gb of sequence data and approximately 120 million unique TCR beta sequences obtained from some 200 million T cells. The study profiled the T cell repertoires of about 720 subjects by immunosequencing and related them to cytomegalovirus serostatus. Roughly 300 gigabases of sequencing data and tens of millions of unique TCR sequences were included in an early release covering several hundred HLA-typed donors. Among the roughly 400 genotyped donors, approximately 81% belonged to the genetic ancestry cluster associated with self-reported Caucasian donors. Typing coverage differed by locus: A, B, C, DRB1 and DQB1 were typed in roughly 629-640 donors, DQA1 in 522, DPA1 in some 610, and DPB1 in 472. In a later analysis, previously published TCR beta repertoires from 666 donors were re-analyzed and high-resolution HLA genotyping was added so that TCR occurrence patterns could be studied. To predict cytomegalovirus infection status, the study combined high-throughput TCR immunosequencing, statistical association of individual TCRs with disease status, and machine learning. An earlier analysis of 500 to 650 of the donors applied high-throughput TCR beta sequencing to assess whether each TCR beta V gene segment acted as functional or pseudogenic. Roughly five DR-DQ haplotypes were handled as single units for association and clustering, since linkage in the cohort was strong. The study was designed to test whether signatures of past pathogen exposure could be identified by cataloging public T cell receptors. Across around 400 genotyped donors of the cohort, an average of roughly 250,000 unique TCR beta nucleotide sequences per donor were sequenced, and roughly 20% of those sequences were non-productive. Donor age, sex, ethnicity and CMV serostatus were compiled together with the repertoire data. HLA typing covered class I and class II loci at four-digit resolution. All discovery cohort repertoires had been generated using a single sequencing platform. Along with the 666-subject first cohort, a separate validation cohort of over a hundred different subjects was used. A later genetic analysis used genome-wide SNP genotypes for about 60% of the roughly 670 donors, treating that subset as a discovery cohort. Rather than drawing on any new phenotypic data, the later analysis identified candidate immune exposures from TCR beta sequences and the way those sequences occurred across donors. What the authors observed across the whole study: In both the original and validation cohorts, the classifier was reported to diagnose cytomegalovirus status with high specificity and sensitivity. A further reported finding was that TCR beta sequences accurately predicted the HLA-A and HLA-B alleles for most subjects in the first cohort. Broadly in line with IMGT annotations, most TCR beta V segments showed up in productive rearrangements about 87% or about 30% of the time in an earlier analysis of about 500 of the donors. Approximately 16 rarely observed V segments, including chromosome 9 orphons, were excluded from the earlier analysis of a few hundred of the donors because counts were too low. In the study, about 150 TCR beta chains were listed as associated with cytomegalovirus. Specific HLA alleles were associated with 15,000 to 20,000 TCR beta sequences at a false discovery rate of 0.05 in a later analysis. Across donors, most TCR sequences were observed very rarely, whereas some public TCRs were present in many individuals. According to the authors, the approach could potentially be generalized to other disease states and immunological phenotypes. A cluster of highly shared sequence variants was judged likely to represent a technical artifact of the sequencing pipeline. Correlated functional status among segregating V segments might reflect linkage disequilibrium, but an unknown experimental factor could not be ruled out. In a later analysis, several top co-occurrence clusters were reported to appear linked to parvovirus B19, influenza, CMV and Epstein-Barr virus. Strong co-occurrence of HLA alleles, especially DR and DQ, made assigning TCR associations to individual alleles difficult. In a later analysis, HLA-associated TCR beta chains showed more clonal expansion and lower generation probabilities than non-associated chains that were equally common. Because HLA typing was unavailable for some donors at each locus, only the typed subset was used in association tests. A later analysis found that most CMV-associated TCR beta chains appeared HLA-restricted, with HLA associations seemingly driven largely by CMV exposure. The 87-base-pair reads could not distinguish some IMGT-functional V segments, including TRBV6-2 and TRBV6-3, so those segments were excluded. Immune exposure information for the cohort was limited to CMV serostatus. Compared with the roughly 670-donor mean, donors in an Asian-associated ancestry cluster had fewer N-insertions in productive TCRs, according to a later genetic analysis. According to a later analysis, TCR association rates differed among HLA loci, with DRB1 alleles showing the most associated TCRs and HLA-C alleles showing the fewest. In vitro tests confirmed that three of the cytomegalovirus-associated TCR beta chains recognize cytomegalovirus antigens. In this cohort, only TCR beta chains were sequenced, and detectable features were limited by the absence of alpha or paired-chain data. Presence/absence analyses assumed roughly uniform sequencing depth across donors, an assumption that may not hold. An association between a missense DCLRE1C variant and V-gene and J-gene trimming of TCR beta chains was found in a later genetic analysis and replicated in an independent cohort.

Comments on this clone: Its binding antigen is unknown. No base qualities exist here, and no much larger clone lies one base off it.

The library came from the immunoSEQ multiplex PCR assay. For the multiplex PCR, a mixture combining 60 forward primers for TCR Vbeta segments and 13 reverse primers for TCR Jbeta segments was used. The CDR3 region of rearranged TCR beta genes was amplified from genomic DNA with a multiplex PCR assay. The amplified TCR beta libraries were sequenced on the Illumina HiSeq System as 87-base-pair reads. As for the original processing: A later analysis tallied around 87 million unique TCR beta chains across the 600 to 700 repertoires, and approximately 12 million of those chains were shared by two or more donors. Raw reads were error-corrected and collapsed into unique sequences by a nearest-neighbor algorithm in which closely related sequences were merged to remove PCR and sequencing errors. V, D and J gene segments were assigned by aligning CDR3 sequences to IMGT reference sequences. Each retained sequence needed at least a six-nucleotide match to both a V gene segment and a J gene segment. A rearrangement was called productive if the CDR3 had no stop codons and remained in frame with V and J, and every other rearrangement was called non-productive. Following IMGT convention, CDR3 was defined as the stretch from the second conserved V-encoded cysteine up to the conserved J-encoded phenylalanine. In an earlier analysis of just under 600 of the donors, sequences lacking an unambiguous match to a single V gene segment were excluded. In an earlier analysis of around 600 of the donors, V segments were called functional above 56.7% productive rearrangements and were called segregating when the between-donor standard deviation exceeded 5%. A statistical classification framework was developed to diagnose cytomegalovirus status using the catalog of TCR beta chain sequences. In a later analysis, TCR nucleotide sequences were compared against IMGT/GENE-DB human TR gene sequences so that V and J genes could be assigned. A later analysis assigned CDR3 sequences and most-parsimonious VDJ recombination scenarios with the TCRdist pipeline. A later analysis defined each TCR beta chain by its CDR3 amino acid sequence plus V-gene family, and excluded reads lacking a unique V-gene family. A later analysis removed 600 or so highly shared, low-generation-probability nucleotide sequences to deal with suspected cross-contamination and a sequencing artifact. In a later analysis, a clonal expansion index for each public chain was calculated from normalized within-repertoire ranks of inferred template counts. In a later analysis, generation probabilities were computed with a VDJ recombination model fitted to out-of-frame rearrangements, and the resulting probabilities were checked against IGoR. In a later analysis, TCR-TCR, TCR-HLA and TCR-CMV co-occurrence was scored with hypergeometric tests, and a repertoire-size bias correction was applied to TCR pairs. To estimate false discovery rates, a later analysis permuted the HLA or CMV assignments 20 times. In a later analysis, co-occurring TCRs were grouped using DBSCAN, with TCRdist sequence similarity added in when clustering inside HLA-allele-positive subsets. Repertoires with fewer than 30,000 or more than 120,000 public chains were left out of co-occurrence clustering, as were about five repertoires with anomalous nucleotide sharing. TCRdb holds this immuneACCESS table with in-frame rearrangements only. Some clones are missing; in checked studies, unresolved V genes explain under half, and the rest has no known cause. That table furnishes V, J and clone size, whereas the DNA furnished D and trimming. The sample contains some 170,000 clones, more than 60% of them found a single time. Together, the top ten hold 3% to 4.5% of the sample.

The cohort was made up of several hundred healthy bone marrow donors. At the time of sampling, every cohort member was nominally healthy, though immune exposures that went unrecorded were likely present. The donor tested CMV seropositive, placing the donor among the approximately 310 seropositive members of the cohort. Each donor provided a peripheral blood sample, and peripheral blood mononuclear cells were used for TCR beta sequencing. Genomic DNA was extracted from the blood cell samples with the Qiagen DNeasy Blood Extraction Kit. Relative to germline, V is 3 bases shorter and J is 5 bases shorter, with 10 bases between their ends. Its CDR3 holds 13 amino acids, cysteine through phenylalanine. Just CDR3 DNA is preserved here, 39 bases in frame from base 1. From the germline V gene (reference sequence), CDR1 is SEHNR and CDR2 is FQNEAQ.

The chain joins TRBV7-9 to TRBJ2-5; tentative D gene TRBD1, with 6 bases matching. The sample was PBMCs. The source of this sequence is a woman in her fifties or sixties in good health and CMV-seropositive. The DNA sequence is TGTGCCAGCAGCTTCGCAGGGGCTGAGACCCAGTACTTC. It translates to CASSFAGAETQYF.